These T cell receptor beta chains were read from a single sample in a study of blood T cell repertoires in COVID-19. Measured with immunoSEQ multiplex PCR; TCRdb has only the in-frame clones, and not every one. Of roughly 200,000 clones in the sample, about three quarters are singletons; the top ten hold approximately 12%. The material sequenced was peripheral blood. Receptors originate from a woman aged 80 or over with COVID-19, enrolled during active disease. Each CDR3 is given with its conserved first and last residue.

v_call,j_call,cdr3_aa
TRBV6-5,TRBJ2-7,CASSYRAGGEQYF
TRBV29-1,TRBJ1-5,CSVRQGEFQPQHF
TRBV27,TRBJ2-1,CASSTLAGASNEQFF
TRBV5-1,TRBJ2-5,CASSAGLAGGETQYF
TRBV29-1,TRBJ1-1,CSVAPGQDTEAFF
TRBV3-1/TRBV3-2,TRBJ2-2,CASREWYTGELFF
TRBV24-1,TRBJ2-3,CATSDPATAKPDTQYF
TRBV12-3/TRBV12-4,TRBJ2-5,CASTLGQGGTQYF
TRBV16,TRBJ2-3,CASSQHGGRDTQYF
TRBV5-1,TRBJ2-1,CASSRSGVGVDEQFF
TRBV6-5,TRBJ2-3,CASRGTGAATDTQYF
TRBV15,TRBJ2-5,CATSRDEGGETQYF
TRBV5-4,TRBJ2-1,CASSPGLGVYNEQFF
TRBV6-5,TRBJ1-1,CASSYLGGSTTEAFF
TRBV30,TRBJ1-5,CAWSDLGQGYQPQHF
TRBV9,TRBJ2-7,CASSVAGTGAYEQYF
TRBV4-2,TRBJ2-7,CASSLSSDSTYEQYF
TRBV15,TRBJ1-5,CATSRDQDTGVWPQHF
TRBV7-9,TRBJ1-3,CASSPRAGSGNTIYF
TRBV27,TRBJ2-7,CASSTGLWLGEQYF
TRBV2,TRBJ2-2,CASRGLYNTGELFF
TRBV3-1/TRBV3-2,TRBJ2-3,CASSLGGSADTQYF
TRBV18,TRBJ2-3,CASSSGLEGGTQYF
TRBV5-4,TRBJ2-1,CASSLMQGANEQFF
TRBV9,TRBJ2-7,CASSVEPLGYEQYF
TRBV18,TRBJ1-1,CASSPPGGSNMNTEAFF
TRBV2,TRBJ1-1,CASRQNMNTEAFF
TRBV7-2,TRBJ2-3,CASSPGLATGTDTQYF
TRBV18,TRBJ2-7,CASSPGGRVNEQYF
TRBV5-1,TRBJ1-4,CASRRTANTNEKLFF
TRBV6-6,TRBJ1-1,CASSHRQGGGMNTEAFF
TRBV2,TRBJ2-1,CASKGVSSYNEQFF
TRBV27,TRBJ1-5,CASSFLSQPQHF
TRBV18,TRBJ1-2,CASSPQAGAGYTF
TRBV30,TRBJ2-3,CAWGSPRQHGSTDTQYF
TRBV11-1,TRBJ2-2,CASSLDRGKTGELFF
TRBV2,TRBJ1-2,CASSTRRQGGTF
TRBV18,TRBJ1-4,CASSSTVDEKLFF
TRBV11-2,TRBJ1-4,CASSLGQNPATNEKLFF
TRBV9,TRBJ1-4,CASSVQGGATNEKLFF
TRBV6-5,TRBJ2-2,CASRRGEAGELFF
TRBV9,TRBJ2-1,CASSVESGSNEQFF
TRBV24-1,TRBJ2-1,CATSDPTSAYNEQFF
TRBV5-1,TRBJ1-1,CASSLEGAEAFF
TRBV18,TRBJ2-3,CASSQTSGRVIRDTQYF
TRBV5-1,TRBJ2-2,CASSLDSRSNTGELFF
TRBV13,TRBJ1-2,CASSSGGQALANYGYTF
TRBV18,TRBJ2-7,CASSPPGLYEQYF
TRBV9,TRBJ2-1,CASTPGRAGGGEQFF
TRBV4-3,TRBJ2-2,CASSHDTGGGTGELFF